Listed below are T cell receptor beta chains from one sample, sequenced in a study of blood T cell repertoires in COVID-19. The assay was immunoSEQ multiplex PCR, and TCRdb's table has in-frame clones only and misses some. The data contain about 320,000 clones, roughly nine tenths of them singletons. Sample: PBMCs or T cells enriched from blood (not recorded which). The receptors were gathered from a man in his fifties or sixties who had recovered from COVID-19. Each CDR3 is given with its conserved first and last residue. D genes are given only for firm matches. Clone size is shown for a subset of rows, as once, few, many or a class of expanded clone.

>TRBV24-1|TRBJ2-5|NA|NA
TGTGCCACCAGTCTGTCAGGCCAAGAGACCCAGTACTTC
CATSLSGQETQYF
>TRBV7-9|TRBJ2-3|TRBD2|NA
TGTGCCAGCAGCTTAAGGGCGGGACTAGCAACAGATACGCAGTATTTT
CASSLRAGLATDTQYF
>TRBV4-1|TRBJ2-5|TRBD2|NA
TGCGCCAGCAGCCAAGGAACCTCGCGAGCGGGAGTCGGAGAGACCCAGTACTTC
CASSQGTSRAGVGETQYF
>TRBV4-3|TRBJ2-1|TRBD1|NA
TGCGCCAGCAGCCAAGATTGGGCGACAGGGTTCTACAATGAGCAGTTCTTC
CASSQDWATGFYNEQFF
>TRBV27|TRBJ2-1|NA|NA
TGTGCCAGCAGTCCCAGGTCCACTTTGCACAATGAGCAGTTCTTC
CASSPRSTLHNEQFF
>TRBV30|TRBJ1-3|NA|NA
TGTGCCTGCCGCTATGCCAGGGTGGGTGGAAACACCATATATTTT
CACRYARVGGNTIYF
>TRBV14|TRBJ1-6|NA|few
TGTGCCAGCAGCCAATGGGGGGGGGCACCCCTCCACTTT
CASSQWGGAPLHF
>TRBV7-2|TRBJ1-2|TRBD1|few
TGTGCCAGCAGCCCGACAAACGACAGGGGTTGGGGCTACACCTTC
CASSPTNDRGWGYTF
>TRBV4-2|TRBJ2-1|NA|NA
TGTGCCAGCAGCCATCCAGGGAATGAGCAGTTCTTC
CASSHPGNEQFF
>TRBV14|TRBJ1-4|NA|NA
TGTGCCAGCAGCCATCGCCACAGTGCAACTAATGAAAAACTGTTTTTT
CASSHRHSATNEKLFF
>TRBV6-5|TRBJ1-5|NA|NA
TGTGCCAGCACCCCCAGTACAGTCAATCAGCCCCAGCATTTT
CASTPSTVNQPQHF
>TRBV7-7|TRBJ2-2|TRBD1|NA
TGTGCTAGCAGCCCCCGGGGGACAGGGGGAACCGGGGAGCTGTTTTTT
CASSPRGTGGTGELFF
>TRBV10-3|TRBJ2-1|TRBD2|NA
TGTGCCATCAGTGAGTCTAGCAGCGGGAGTTGGGACAATGAGCAGTTCTTC
CAISESSSGSWDNEQFF
>TRBV25-1|TRBJ2-1|NA|NA
TGTGCCAGCAGTTCGGGACTTTTGGGTGAGCAGTTCTTC
CASSSGLLGEQFF
>TRBV4-2|TRBJ2-1|TRBD1|few
TGTGCCAGCAGCCAAGGGACAGGGCAAAATGAGCAGTTCTTC
CASSQGTGQNEQFF
>TRBV19|TRBJ1-6|TRBD1|NA
TGTGCCAGTAGTATTCACCTACAGGGGGATAATTCACCCCTCCACTTT
CASSIHLQGDNSPLHF
>TRBV24-1|TRBJ1-5|NA|few
TGTGCCACCAGTGGGGCGGAGGGTAAACAGCCCCAGCATTTT
CATSGAEGKQPQHF
>TRBV30|TRBJ1-2|NA|NA
TGTGCCTGCGCCAGGCCGGAACAGGATTCTGGCTACACCTTC
CACARPEQDSGYTF
>TRBV12-3/TRBV12-4|TRBJ2-2|NA|NA
TGTGCCAGCAGTCCTAGCGCCGGGGAGCTGTTTTTT
CASSPSAGELFF
>TRBV9|TRBJ2-7|TRBD2|NA
TGTGCCAGCAGCCGAGGACTAGCGGAGGGACCCGAGCAGTACTTC
CASSRGLAEGPEQYF
>TRBV30|TRBJ2-1|NA|NA
TGTGCCGGGGCGCGGCGGGCCCCCCCCAATGAGCAGTTCTTC
CAGARRAPPNEQFF
>TRBV11-1|TRBJ2-1|TRBD2|NA
TGTGCCAGCAGCCCGGGGGGGACGATAGGTGATGAGCAGTTCTTC
CASSPGGTIGDEQFF
>TRBV5-6|TRBJ2-7|TRBD1|NA
TGTGCCAGCAGCCCGGACAGGGTTAACGAGCAGTACTTC
CASSPDRVNEQYF
>TRBV10-3|TRBJ2-2|TRBD2|NA
TGTGCCATCAGTCGGGGGGACACCGGGGAGCTGTTTTTT
CAISRGDTGELFF
>TRBV11-2|TRBJ1-6|NA|NA
TGTGCCAGCAGCTTAGCCCAGCGGCCTAATTCACCCCTCCACTTT
CASSLAQRPNSPLHF
>TRBV19|TRBJ2-7|TRBD2|NA
TGTGCCAGTAGTATTTTTGCGGGAGGAGCCTACGAGCAGTACTTC
CASSIFAGGAYEQYF
>TRBV30|TRBJ1-1|TRBD1|NA
TGTGCCTGGAGTCCGCTCCCGGGACAGGGGAACACTGAAGCTTTCTTT
CAWSPLPGQGNTEAFF
>TRBV16|TRBJ1-3|NA|NA
TGTGCCAGCAGCCATTCGTCGGGACACTCTGGAAACACCATATATTTT
CASSHSSGHSGNTIYF
>TRBV15|TRBJ1-1|NA|NA
TGTGCCACCAGCAGGGGTCAGGTTGGAACTGAAGCTTTCTTT
CATSRGQVGTEAFF
>TRBV7-9|TRBJ1-4|TRBD1|NA
TGTGCCAGCAGCTCCACGGACAGGGTTGAAAAACTGTTTTTT
CASSSTDRVEKLFF
>TRBV27|TRBJ1-1|NA|NA
TGTGCCAGCAGTTTTAGGGCAGGGCAAGTGAACACTGAAGCTTTCTTT
CASSFRAGQVNTEAFF
>TRBV7-6|TRBJ1-1|TRBD1|NA
TGTGCCAGCAGCTTAGGGGACAGGTTCGACACTGAAGCTTTCTTT
CASSLGDRFDTEAFF
>TRBV2|TRBJ2-7|TRBD2|NA
TGTGCCAGCACCCGGAGCGGGGACGAGCAGTACTTC
CASTRSGDEQYF
>TRBV4-1|TRBJ1-1|NA|NA
TGCGCCAGCAGCCCCAGCCGGGGGTTGGACACTGAAGCTTTCTTT
CASSPSRGLDTEAFF
>TRBV27|TRBJ2-1|TRBD2|NA
TGTGCCAGCGGACCCCTAGCGGGAGGAGAGCAGTTCTTC
CASGPLAGGEQFF
>TRBV7-3|TRBJ2-3|NA|NA
TGTGCCAGCAGCTTAAATCCAGGGCAGGCAGATACGCAGTATTTT
CASSLNPGQADTQYF
>TRBV14|TRBJ2-3|NA|once
TGTGCCAGCAGCCAGGCGGGGGCTCTAAGCACAGATACGCAGTATTTT
CASSQAGALSTDTQYF
>TRBV5-4|TRBJ1-1|NA|NA
TGTGCCAGCAGCCCCGGACAAGCGAACACTGAAGCTTTCTTT
CASSPGQANTEAFF
>TRBV7-9|TRBJ1-2|NA|NA
TGTGCCAGCAGCGTGGACAGCTTTTATGGCTACACCTTC
CASSVDSFYGYTF
>TRBV2|TRBJ2-1|TRBD2|NA
TGTGCCAGCAAGGGTTCTAGCGGGACCTACAATGAGCAGTTCTTC
CASKGSSGTYNEQFF
>TRBV27|TRBJ2-7|NA|NA
TGTGCCAGCAGTGCCGAGAGGAAGCTAAATTACGAGCAGTACTTC
CASSAERKLNYEQYF
>TRBV9|TRBJ2-3|TRBD2|NA
TGTGCCAGCAGCACAAGCGGGGGGGCGGCAGATACGCAGTATTTT
CASSTSGGAADTQYF
>TRBV7-2|TRBJ2-3|TRBD2|few
TGTGCCAGCAGCTTAACTAGCGTGACAGATACGCAGTATTTT
CASSLTSVTDTQYF
>TRBV11-2|TRBJ2-5|TRBD2|NA
TGTGCCAGCAGCTTAAAGTGGGGGGAGGGGACCCAGTACTTC
CASSLKWGEGTQYF
>TRBV6-5|TRBJ1-4|NA|NA
TGTGCCAGCAGTTACGGAGGGGAAGCTAATGAAAAACTGTTTTTT
CASSYGGEANEKLFF
>TRBV6-5|TRBJ1-1|NA|NA
TGTGCCAGCAGTTCTGCAGGGATGGTGACTGAAGCTTTCTTT
CASSSAGMVTEAFF
>TRBV3-1/TRBV3-2|TRBJ2-1|TRBD2|NA
TGTGCCAGCAGCCAGCGGGGGGCGAAGTACAATGAGCAGTTCTTC
CASSQRGAKYNEQFF
>TRBV30|TRBJ1-2|TRBD1|NA
TGTGCCTGGAGTGTTAGGGGGCGCGGTGGCTACACCTTC
CAWSVRGRGGYTF
>TRBV11-3|TRBJ1-6|TRBD1|NA
TGTGCCAGCAGCTTAAGGACAGGGGATTCACCCCTCCACTTT
CASSLRTGDSPLHF
>TRBV4-2|TRBJ2-5|TRBD2|NA
TGTGCCAGCAGCCAAGATGATCAGCGGGGGCTAGAGACCCAGTACTTC
CASSQDDQRGLETQYF
>TRBV6-6|TRBJ2-1|NA|NA
TGTGCCAGCAGGGCATCCATCCGCTCCTACAATGAGCAGTTCTTC
CASRASIRSYNEQFF